Below are 30 T cell receptor beta chains sequenced from a single sample in a study of blood T cell repertoires in COVID-19 (dated by TCRdb to between 2020 and 2021). The library was produced with the immunoSEQ multiplex PCR assay. TCRdb re-hosts the immuneACCESS table, in-frame sequences only. Its copies lack some clones; in the studies checked, an unresolved V gene accounts for under half of them, and the cause for the rest is not known. Recorded for this sample are tens of thousands of clones; around 80% of them occurred a single time. Of the sample, roughly 6.6% is held by the ten largest clones. Sequenced sample: peripheral blood. These receptors all stem from a man in his 70s with acute or convalescent COVID-19.

V and J are TRBV6-5 and TRBJ1-5, with D possibly TRBD1 on 5 matching bases. V was clipped by 6 bases and J by 5 bases, with 11 bases between them. The CDR3 has 13 amino acids. Germline V lookup: CDR1 MNHEY, CDR2 SVGAGI. The CDR3 region has the DNA TGTGCCAGCAGGCTAATAGGGGATCAGCCCCAGCATTTT. Its protein product is CASRLIGDQPQHF.

This rearrangement joins TRBV29-1 to TRBJ1-1; the D gene is possibly TRBD1 (5 bases). CDR1 is SQVTM and CDR2 is ANQGSEA in the germline V gene. Trimming shortened V by 5 bases and J by 4 bases, and 20 bases separated the two germline ends. CDR3 length: 15 residues. The CDR3 nucleotides are TGCAGCGTTTACATGGAGGGGCCTAGGGGCACTGAAGCTTTCTTT. It is translated as CSVYMEGPRGTEAFF.

Notes on this clone: The same CDR3 arises from other DNA sequences in this sample as well. V and J are TRBV5-6 and TRBJ1-2; possibly TRBD1 for D (6 bases). This CDR3 is built from 14 residues. Germline CDR1 reads SGHDT; CDR2 reads YYEEEE. Trimming removed 0 bases from V and 4 bases from J, with 10 bases in between. CDR3 protein: CASSLEGRGYGYTF. As DNA, the CDR3 is TGTGCCAGCAGCTTGGAGGGCAGGGGCTATGGCTACACCTTC.

The V gene is TRBV7-3, the J gene TRBJ1-2; a possible D gene is TRBD1 (6 bases). Germline V lookup: CDR1 SGHTA, CDR2 FQGTGA. The CDR3 runs 14 residues. Between the trimmed V and J ends, which lost 5 bases and 2 bases, there was a span of 12 bases. CDR3 in DNA: TGTGCCAGCAGCCCCGGGGGGCGAAACTATGGCTACACCTTC. Protein sequence: CASSPGGRNYGYTF.

The genes are TRBV6-5 and TRBJ1-1, with 7 bases fitting TRBD1. CDR1 and CDR2 (germline): MNHEY, SVGAGI. The CDR3 runs to 14 residues. Trimming at V came to 5 bases and at J to 0 bases, leaving 3 bases not matched to a gene. The CDR3, as DNA: TGTGCCAGCAGTATCGGACAGGTGAACACTGAAGCTTTCTTT. This codes for CASSIGQVNTEAFF.

The V and J genes are TRBV11-2 and TRBJ1-6; 9 nucleotides line up with TRBD1. With 3 bases clipped from V and 4 bases from J, the junction kept 4 bases outside the gene matches. CDR1 is SGHAT, CDR2 FQNNGV, per germline. This CDR3 is built from 16 residues. The chain's CDR3 is CASSFSGTGYNSPLHF. The DNA for the CDR3 is TGTGCCAGCAGCTTCTCCGGGACAGGGTATAATTCACCCCTCCACTTT.

The chain recombines TRBV10-1 with TRBJ1-1, with D hard to call. Germline loops: CDR1 WNHNN, CDR2 SYGVQD (reference sequence). V was cut by 8 bases and J by 5 bases, with 15 bases left in between. The CDR3 consists of 13 residues. CDR3 amino acids: CASSHAQTTEAFF. The CDR3 DNA follows: TGCGCCAGCTCCCATGCACAAACAACTGAAGCTTTCTTT.

The V and J genes are TRBV9 and TRBJ1-4; 8 bases map to TRBD1. V trimming: 3 bases; J trimming: 0 bases; junction bases outside the gene matches: 1. The CDR3 covers 15 residues. CDR1 SGDLS and CDR2 YYNGEE come from the germline V gene. This CDR3 is CASSATGATNEKLFF. The CDR3, as DNA: TGTGCCAGCAGCGCGACAGGGGCAACTAATGAAAAACTGTTTTTT.

The chain uses TRBV18 and TRBJ2-1; possible D gene TRBD1, 5 bases. CDR1 is KGHSH, CDR2 LQKENI, per germline. V gave up 1 base and J gave up 16 bases, with 14 bases separating them. This CDR3 comprises 12 residues. Here the CDR3 reads CASSPQGTGHFF. As DNA, the CDR3 is TGTGCCAGCTCACCACAGGGTACAGGCCACTTCTTC.

The gene calls are TRBV27 and TRBJ2-7; 7 bases are a match to TRBD1. The V segment lost 9 bases and the J segment 2 bases; nucleotides outside the gene matches: 10. Germline-derived CDR1 and CDR2 are MNHEY and SMNVEV (reference sequence). The CDR3 spans 14 residues. Written as DNA, the CDR3 is TGTGCCAGACCACTCCGGGACAGTCCCTACGAGCAGTACTTC. This translates into CARPLRDSPYEQYF.

This sequence joins TRBV5-3 and TRBJ1-2; the D gene is possibly TRBD1 (5 bases). Being an ORF, TRBV5-3 has a function that is uncertain. The V and J ends lost 0 bases and 4 bases respectively, with 13 bases between them. The CDR3 consists of 15 residues. The CDR3 spells CARSLALRGSYGYTF. CDR3 bases: TGTGCCAGAAGCTTGGCTCTTAGGGGAAGCTATGGCTACACCTTC.

V usage is TRBV7-3 and J usage is TRBJ2-2; TRBD1 matches 9 bases. This CDR3 is 16 amino acids long. V gave up 1 base and J gave up 6 bases; unmatched junction bases: 6. The germline V gene has CDR1 SGHTA and CDR2 FQGTGA. CDR3 DNA sequence: TGTGCCAGCAGCTTAAGAAACAGGGGGCAGGCCGGGGAGCTGTTTTTT. Translated, it gives CASSLRNRGQAGELFF.

The chain combines TRBV7-3 with TRBJ2-6; a possible D gene is TRBD1 (5 bases). V lost 4 bases and J 3 bases, leaving 10 bases between the germline ends. There are 15 residues in the CDR3. The germline V gene encodes CDR1 SGHTA and CDR2 FQGTGA. The CDR3 reads CASSSSGNGANVLTF. CDR3 DNA sequence: TGTGCCAGCAGCTCCTCAGGGAATGGGGCCAACGTCCTGACTTTC.

This clone is medium-sized by share. This chain links TRBV6-1 with TRBJ2-7; 7 nucleotides match TRBD1. The V and J ends lost 0 bases and 9 bases, in that order; junction bases with no gene match: 11. CDR3 length: 15 residues. Germline V gene data show CDR1 as MNHNS and CDR2 as SASEGT. The CDR3 region has the DNA TGTGCCAGCAGTGAAGCAGGGGACAGCTCTACTGGGCAGTACTTC. Translating it yields CASSEAGDSSTGQYF.

V usage is TRBV7-3 and J usage is TRBJ2-3; TRBD2 might be the D (6 bases). The CDR3 consists of 17 residues. V was trimmed by 2 bases and J by 1 base, leaving 16 bases between them. The germline V gene has CDR1 SGHTA and CDR2 FQGTGA. The CDR3 sequence is CASSLFGGSLGTDTQYF. DNA for the CDR3: TGTGCCAGCAGCTTATTCGGGGGATCTTTGGGCACAGATACGCAGTATTTT.

This chain joins TRBV30 and TRBJ1-1, with TRBD1 matching over 8 bases. This CDR3 has 14 residues. The germline gives CDR1 GTSNPN, CDR2 SVGIG (reference sequence). Trimming cost V 4 bases and J 3 bases; bases outside gene matches: 7. This CDR3 reads CAWNTGTGDTEAFF. In DNA form, the CDR3 reads TGTGCCTGGAATACCGGGACAGGAGACACTGAAGCTTTCTTT.

V is TRBV6-1 and J is TRBJ1-6, with a possible D match to TRBD1 (5 bases). Trimming pared 3 bases from V and 10 bases from J, leaving 13 bases between. This CDR3 has 14 amino acids. Germline V lookup: CDR1 MNHNS, CDR2 SASEGT. The CDR3 region has the DNA TGTGCCAGCAGTGACAGCGGGTCAGGGTCACCCCTCCACTTT. Its protein is CASSDSGSGSPLHF.

The chain employs TRBV5-1 and TRBJ1-3; 9 bases line up with TRBD1. After removal of 3 bases from V and 4 bases from J, the junction contained 2 bases not matched to a gene. The germline V gene encodes CDR1 SGHRS and CDR2 YFSETQ. The CDR3 totals 14 residues. The CDR3 protein is CASSSGTGGNTIYF. CDR3 sequence (DNA): TGCGCCAGCAGCTCCGGGACAGGGGGAAACACCATATATTTT.

The chain recombines TRBV5-1 with TRBJ1-2; D is ambiguous. V lost 0 bases and J lost 4, with 7 bases in between. From germline, CDR1 is SGHRS and CDR2 YFSETQ. CDR3 length: 13 amino acids. The CDR3 nucleotides read TGCGCCAGCAGCTTGGCAGGAAGCTATGGCTACACCTTC. It specifies CASSLAGSYGYTF.

The V and J genes are TRBV5-6 and TRBJ2-7; D gene unclear. Germline V lookup: CDR1 SGHDT, CDR2 YYEEEE. Trimming stripped 2 bases from V and 0 bases from J, with 3 bases between. CDR3 length: 12 amino acids. CDR3 sequence: CASSFSSYEQYV. In DNA form, the CDR3 reads TGTGCCAGCAGCTTTAGCTCCTACGAGCAGTACGTC.

The chain has TRBV7-2 and TRBJ1-1; TRBD1 agrees at 10 bases. The ends lost 4 bases at V and 8 bases at J; junction bases unmatched: 10. This CDR3 is built from 15 residues. Looked up from germline, CDR1 is SGHTA and CDR2 is FQGNSA. The CDR3, as DNA: TGTGCCAGCAGCTCCCGGACAGGGGGTGGTACGGAAGCTTTCTTT. Amino acid sequence: CASSSRTGGGTEAFF.

This clone was detected once. The chain joins TRBV2 to TRBJ1-6; tentatively, D is TRBD1 (6 bases). This CDR3 has 15 amino acids. Trimming stripped 5 bases from V and 4 bases from J, with 12 bases between. The germline V gene has CDR1 SNHLY and CDR2 FYNNEI. The CDR3 is CASSLQGDYNSPLHF. The DNA for the CDR3 is TGTGCCAGCAGTTTACAGGGAGATTATAATTCACCCCTCCACTTT. Complete variable domain (other parts from reference TRBV2 and TRBJ1-6): EPEVTQTPSHQVTQMGQEVILRCVPISNHLYFYWYRQILGQKVEFLVSFYNNEISEKSEIFDDQFSVERPDGSNFTLKIRSTKLEDSAMYFCASSLQGDYNSPLHFGNGTRLTVT.

The chain links TRBV7-9 to TRBJ1-1; no reliable D call. Germline loops: CDR1 SEHNR, CDR2 FQNEAQ (reference sequence). This CDR3 has 13 amino acids. Trimming pared 5 bases from V and 4 bases from J, leaving 11 bases between. The CDR3 sequence: CASSAISSTEAFF. The CDR3 DNA follows: TGTGCCAGCAGCGCCATTTCGAGCACTGAAGCTTTCTTT.

V gene TRBV2 combines with J gene TRBJ2-5, with TRBD1 identical over 10 bases. The trim removed 11 bases at V and 2 bases at J, leaving 5 bases unmatched. CDR3 length: 13 amino acids. Germline CDR1 SNHLY, CDR2 FYNNEI. As DNA, the CDR3 is TGTGCCGGTGGGACAGGGGCACAAGAGACCCAGTACTTC. Its translation: CAGGTGAQETQYF.

V is TRBV10-3 and J is TRBJ2-2, with 10 bases fitting TRBD1. The V and J ends lost 4 bases and 1 base, in that order; junction bases with no gene match: 0. The germline V gene has CDR1 ENHRY and CDR2 SYGVKD. The CDR3 consists of 15 residues. The CDR3 is CAISGDRGNTGELFF. In DNA, the CDR3 is TGTGCCATCAGTGGGGACAGGGGGAACACCGGGGAGCTGTTTTTT.

The chain joins TRBV2 to TRBJ2-5, with 15 positions matching TRBD2. The CDR3 sequence is 18 residues long. V shed 4 bases, J shed 3 bases, and the junction held 9 bases outside the gene matches. CDR1 SNHLY and CDR2 FYNNEI come from the germline V gene. DNA of the CDR3: TGTGCCAGCAGTGCCGGACTAGCGGGGGGGTTTGTCGAAGAGACCCAGTACTTC. It yields the protein CASSAGLAGGFVEETQYF.

The rearrangement links TRBV5-4 to TRBJ1-3, with 10 bases lining up with TRBD1. CDR1 SGHNT and CDR2 YYREEE come from the germline V gene (reference sequence). This CDR3 has 17 amino acids. V was pared by 0 bases and J by 7 bases, with 10 bases of the junction left unmatched. The CDR3 DNA is TGTGCCAGCAGCTTGGGGGAGAGCGGACAGGGGGTGAACACCATATATTTT. Translating it yields CASSLGESGQGVNTIYF. The full variable domain, with the rest looked up from reference TRBV5-4 and TRBJ1-3, is ETGVTQSPTHLIKTRGQQVTLRCSSQSGHNTVSWYQQALGQGPQFIFQYYREEENGRGNFPPRFSGLQFPNYSSELNVNALELDDSALYLCASSLGESGQGVNTIYFGEGSWLTVV.

The chain couples TRBV5-6 to TRBJ2-7; no clear D gene. Germline V gene sequence: CDR1 SGHDT, CDR2 YYEEEE. The V end was cut by 0 bases, the J end by 1 base, with 5 bases between. The CDR3 has 13 amino acids. The CDR3, as DNA: TGTGCCAGCAGCTTGGGGGCTTCCTACGAGCAGTACGTC. As protein: CASSLGASYEQYV.

This rearrangement joins TRBV24-1 to TRBJ2-3; D may be TRBD2 (5 bases). Per the germline V gene, CDR1 is KGHDR and CDR2 is SFDVKD. The CDR3 has 16 amino acids. With 4 bases removed from V and 2 bases from J, the gap between germline ends came to 15 bases. The CDR3 DNA reads TGTGCCACCAGTGACAAGGATGGACTTATCACAGATACGCAGTATTTT. As protein: CATSDKDGLITDTQYF.

In its sample, this clone was seen once. At one end, the junction sequence differs from germline, possibly due to a read error. The rearrangement links TRBV14 to TRBJ1-2; 9 bases match TRBD1. Germline V lookup: CDR1 SGHDN, CDR2 FVKESK. The CDR3 is 17 amino acids. CDR3: CASSQFFGTGSNYGYTF. Here the CDR3 DNA reads TGTGCCAGCAGCCAATTTTTCGGGACAGGGTCTAATTATGGCTACACCTTC.